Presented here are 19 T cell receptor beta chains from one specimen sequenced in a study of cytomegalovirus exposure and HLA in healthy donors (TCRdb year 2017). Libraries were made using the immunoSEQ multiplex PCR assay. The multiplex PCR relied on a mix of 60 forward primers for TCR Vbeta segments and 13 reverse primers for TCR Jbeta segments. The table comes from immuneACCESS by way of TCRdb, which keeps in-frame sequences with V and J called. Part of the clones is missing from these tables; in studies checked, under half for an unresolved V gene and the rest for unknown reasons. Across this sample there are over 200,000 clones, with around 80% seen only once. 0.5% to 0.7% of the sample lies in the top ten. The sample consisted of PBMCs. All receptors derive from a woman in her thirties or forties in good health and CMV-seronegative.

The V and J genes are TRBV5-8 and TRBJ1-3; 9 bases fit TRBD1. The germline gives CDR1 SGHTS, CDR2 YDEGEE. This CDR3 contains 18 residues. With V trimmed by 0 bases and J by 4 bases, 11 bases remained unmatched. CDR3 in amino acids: CASSLGPGQGLYGNTIYF. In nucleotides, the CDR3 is TGTGCCAGCAGCTTGGGTCCGGGACAGGGACTTTACGGAAACACCATATATTTT.

In DNA form, the CDR3 reads TGTGCCAGCAGCTTGGGGATACAGGGAACCTCCTACGAGCAGTACTTC. Translated, it gives CASSLGIQGTSYEQYF. The V call is TRBV5-4, the J call TRBJ2-7, with a tentative D call TRBD1 (6 bases). The length of the CDR3 is 16 residues. With 0 bases removed from V and 0 bases from J, the gap between germline ends came to 13 bases. CDR1 is SGHNT, CDR2 YYREEE, per germline (reference sequence).

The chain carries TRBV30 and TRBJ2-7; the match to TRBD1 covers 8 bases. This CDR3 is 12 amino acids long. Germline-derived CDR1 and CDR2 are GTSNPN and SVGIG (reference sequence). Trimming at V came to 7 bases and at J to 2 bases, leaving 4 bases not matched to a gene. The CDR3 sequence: CAFGQGTYEQYF. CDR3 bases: TGTGCCTTTGGACAGGGTACCTACGAGCAGTACTTC.

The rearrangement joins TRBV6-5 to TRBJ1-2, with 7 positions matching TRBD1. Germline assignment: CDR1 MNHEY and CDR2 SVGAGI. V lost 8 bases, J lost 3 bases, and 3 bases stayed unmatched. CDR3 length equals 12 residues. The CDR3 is CASRGGDYGYTF. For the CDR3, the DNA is TGTGCCAGCCGAGGGGGCGACTATGGCTACACCTTC.

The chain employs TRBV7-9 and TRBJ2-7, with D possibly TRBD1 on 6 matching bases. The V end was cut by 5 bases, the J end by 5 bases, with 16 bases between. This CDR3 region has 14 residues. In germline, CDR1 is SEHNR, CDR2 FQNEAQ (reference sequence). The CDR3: CASSPLNNRDEQYF. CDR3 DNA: TGTGCCAGCAGCCCACTTAATAACAGGGACGAGCAGTACTTC.

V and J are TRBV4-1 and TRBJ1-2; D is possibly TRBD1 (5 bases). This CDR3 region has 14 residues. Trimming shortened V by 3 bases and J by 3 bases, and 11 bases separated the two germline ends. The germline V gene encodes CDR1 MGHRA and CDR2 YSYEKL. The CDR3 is CASSQAGQDYGYTF. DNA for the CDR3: TGCGCCAGCAGCCAGGCTGGACAAGACTATGGCTACACCTTC.

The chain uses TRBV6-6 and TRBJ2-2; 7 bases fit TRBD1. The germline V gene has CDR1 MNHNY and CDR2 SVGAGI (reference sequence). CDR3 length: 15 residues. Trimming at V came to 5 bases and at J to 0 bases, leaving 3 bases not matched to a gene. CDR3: CASSTGTANTGELFF. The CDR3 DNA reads TGTGCCAGCAGTACCGGGACAGCGAACACCGGGGAGCTGTTTTTT.

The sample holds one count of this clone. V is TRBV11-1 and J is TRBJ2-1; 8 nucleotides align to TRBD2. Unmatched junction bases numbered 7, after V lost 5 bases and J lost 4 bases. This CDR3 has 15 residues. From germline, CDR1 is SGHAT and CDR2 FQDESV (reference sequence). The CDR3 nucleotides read TGTGCCAGCAGCCCAGGACTAGCAGTATACAATGAGCAGTTCTTC. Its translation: CASSPGLAVYNEQFF.

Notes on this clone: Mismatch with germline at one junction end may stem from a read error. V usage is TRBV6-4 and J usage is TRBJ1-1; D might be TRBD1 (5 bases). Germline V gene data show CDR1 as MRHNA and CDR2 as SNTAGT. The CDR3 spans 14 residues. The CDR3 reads CACRRFSREAEAFF. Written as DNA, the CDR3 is TGTGCCTGCAGGAGATTCAGCAGGGAGGCTGAAGCTTTCTTT.

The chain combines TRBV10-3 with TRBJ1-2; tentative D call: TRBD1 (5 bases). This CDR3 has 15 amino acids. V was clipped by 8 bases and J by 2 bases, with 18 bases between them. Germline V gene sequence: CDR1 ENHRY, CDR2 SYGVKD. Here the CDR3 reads CAIGGLGGWNYGYTF. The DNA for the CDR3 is TGTGCCATCGGGGGACTTGGGGGGTGGAACTATGGCTACACCTTC.

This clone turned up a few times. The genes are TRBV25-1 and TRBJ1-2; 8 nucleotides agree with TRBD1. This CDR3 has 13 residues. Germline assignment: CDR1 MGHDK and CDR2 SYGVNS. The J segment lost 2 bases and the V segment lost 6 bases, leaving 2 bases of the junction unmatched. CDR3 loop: CASRDRVNYGYTF. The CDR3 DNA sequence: TGTGCCAGCAGGGACAGGGTAAACTATGGCTACACCTTC.

CDR3 nucleotide sequence: TGCAGCGTTGGCCGGAGGGAGAACACTGAAGCTTTCTTT. This gives the protein CSVGRRENTEAFF. The chain couples TRBV29-1 to TRBJ1-1; D remains ambiguous. Looked up from germline, CDR1 is SQVTM and CDR2 is ANQGSEA. Trimming shortened V by 4 bases and J by 1 base, and 10 bases separated the two germline ends. CDR3 length: 13 amino acids. Looking up the rest from reference TRBV29-1 and TRBJ1-1 gives the full variable domain: SAVISQKPSRDICQRGTSLTIQCQVDSQVTMMFWYRQQPGQSLTLIATANQGSEATYESGFVIDKFPISRPNLTFSTLTVSNMSPEDSSIYLCSVGRRENTEAFFGQGTRLTVV.

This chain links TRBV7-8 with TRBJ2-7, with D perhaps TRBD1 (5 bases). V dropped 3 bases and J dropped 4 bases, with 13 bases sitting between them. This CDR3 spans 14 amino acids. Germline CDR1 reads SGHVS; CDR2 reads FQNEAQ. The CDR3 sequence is CASSFGQGSYEQYF. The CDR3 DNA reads TGTGCCAGCAGCTTTGGTCAGGGTTCTTACGAGCAGTACTTC.

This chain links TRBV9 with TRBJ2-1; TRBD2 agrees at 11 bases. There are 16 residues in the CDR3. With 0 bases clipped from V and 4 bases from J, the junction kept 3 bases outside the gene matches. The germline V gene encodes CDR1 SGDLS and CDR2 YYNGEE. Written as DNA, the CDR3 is TGTGCCAGCAGCGTAGGGTCTAGCGGGGGGTACAATGAGCAGTTCTTC. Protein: CASSVGSSGGYNEQFF. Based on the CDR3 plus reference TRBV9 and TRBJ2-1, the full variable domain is DSGVTQTPKHLITATGQRVTLRCSPRSGDLSVYWYQQSLDQGLQFLIQYYNGEERAKGNILERFSAQQFPDLHSELNLSSLELGDSALYFCASSVGSSGGYNEQFFGPGTRLTVL.

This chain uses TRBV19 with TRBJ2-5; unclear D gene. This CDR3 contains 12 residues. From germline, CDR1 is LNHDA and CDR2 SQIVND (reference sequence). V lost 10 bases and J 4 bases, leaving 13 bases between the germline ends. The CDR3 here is CATQPRGETQYF. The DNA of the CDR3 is TGTGCCACCCAACCCCGCGGAGAGACCCAGTACTTC.

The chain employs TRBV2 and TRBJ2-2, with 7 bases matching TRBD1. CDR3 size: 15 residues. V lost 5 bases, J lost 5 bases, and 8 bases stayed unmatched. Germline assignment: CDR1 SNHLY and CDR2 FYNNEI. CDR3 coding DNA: TGTGCCAGCAGTTGGATAACAGGGGAGACCGGGGAGCTGTTTTTT. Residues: CASSWITGETGELFF.

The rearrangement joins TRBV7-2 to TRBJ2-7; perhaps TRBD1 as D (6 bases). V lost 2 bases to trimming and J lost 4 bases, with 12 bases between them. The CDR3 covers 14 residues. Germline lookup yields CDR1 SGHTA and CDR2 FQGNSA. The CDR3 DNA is TGTGCCAGCAGCTTATGGAGTCAGGGGTACGAGCAGTACTTC. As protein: CASSLWSQGYEQYF.

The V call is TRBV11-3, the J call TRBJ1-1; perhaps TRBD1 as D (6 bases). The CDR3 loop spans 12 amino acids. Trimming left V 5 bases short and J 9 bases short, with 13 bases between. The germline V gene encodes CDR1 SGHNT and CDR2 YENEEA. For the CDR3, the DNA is TGTGCCAGCAGCCCGGACAGTAATCAAGCTTTCTTT. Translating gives CASSPDSNQAFF.

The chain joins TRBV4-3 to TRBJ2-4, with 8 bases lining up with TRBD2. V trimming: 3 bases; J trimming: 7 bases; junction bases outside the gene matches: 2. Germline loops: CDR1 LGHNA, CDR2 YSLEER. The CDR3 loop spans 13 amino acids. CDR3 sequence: CASSQTGGNIQYF. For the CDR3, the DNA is TGCGCCAGCAGCCAGACGGGAGGGAACATTCAGTACTTC.